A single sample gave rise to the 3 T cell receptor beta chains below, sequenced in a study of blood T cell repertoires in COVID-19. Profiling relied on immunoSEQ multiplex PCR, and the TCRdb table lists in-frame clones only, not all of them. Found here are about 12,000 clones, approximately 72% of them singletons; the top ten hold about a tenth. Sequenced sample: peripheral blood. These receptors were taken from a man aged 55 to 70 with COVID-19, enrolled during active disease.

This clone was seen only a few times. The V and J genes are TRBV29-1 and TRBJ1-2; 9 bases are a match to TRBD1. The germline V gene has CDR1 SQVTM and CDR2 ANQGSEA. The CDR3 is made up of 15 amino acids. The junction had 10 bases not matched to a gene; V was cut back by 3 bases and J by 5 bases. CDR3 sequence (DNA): TGCAGCGTTGAGGGGACAGGGTTGTCTTATTATGGCTACACCTTC. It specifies CSVEGTGLSYYGYTF.

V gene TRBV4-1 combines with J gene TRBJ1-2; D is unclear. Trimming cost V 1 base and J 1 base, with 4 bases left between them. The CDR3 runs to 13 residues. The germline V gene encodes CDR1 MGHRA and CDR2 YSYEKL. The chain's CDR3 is CASSQAYNYGYTF. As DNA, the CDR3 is TGCGCCAGCAGCCAAGCGTATAACTATGGCTACACCTTC.

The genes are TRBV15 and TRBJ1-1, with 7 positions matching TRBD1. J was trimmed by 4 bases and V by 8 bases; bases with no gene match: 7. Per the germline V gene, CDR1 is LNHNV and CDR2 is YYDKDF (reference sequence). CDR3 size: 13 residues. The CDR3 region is CATVGQGGTEAFF. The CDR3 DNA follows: TGTGCCACCGTGGGGCAGGGGGGCACTGAAGCTTTCTTT.